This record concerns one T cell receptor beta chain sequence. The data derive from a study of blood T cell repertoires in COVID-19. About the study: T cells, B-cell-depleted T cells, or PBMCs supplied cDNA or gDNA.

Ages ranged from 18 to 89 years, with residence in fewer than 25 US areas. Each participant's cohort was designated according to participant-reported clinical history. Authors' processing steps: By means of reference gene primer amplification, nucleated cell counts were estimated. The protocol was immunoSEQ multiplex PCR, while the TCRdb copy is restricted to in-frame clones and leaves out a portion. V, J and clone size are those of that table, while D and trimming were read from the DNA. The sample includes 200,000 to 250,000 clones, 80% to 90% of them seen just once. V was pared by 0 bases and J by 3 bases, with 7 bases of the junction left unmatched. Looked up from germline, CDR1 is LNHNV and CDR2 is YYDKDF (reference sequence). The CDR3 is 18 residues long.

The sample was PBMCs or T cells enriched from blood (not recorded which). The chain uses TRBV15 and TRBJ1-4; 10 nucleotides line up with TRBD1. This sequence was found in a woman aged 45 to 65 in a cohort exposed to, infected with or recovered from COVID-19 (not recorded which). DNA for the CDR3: TGTGCCACCAGCAGAGAGGGGGACAGGGGAGGACCTAATGAAAAACTGTTTTTT. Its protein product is CATSREGDRGGPNEKLFF.